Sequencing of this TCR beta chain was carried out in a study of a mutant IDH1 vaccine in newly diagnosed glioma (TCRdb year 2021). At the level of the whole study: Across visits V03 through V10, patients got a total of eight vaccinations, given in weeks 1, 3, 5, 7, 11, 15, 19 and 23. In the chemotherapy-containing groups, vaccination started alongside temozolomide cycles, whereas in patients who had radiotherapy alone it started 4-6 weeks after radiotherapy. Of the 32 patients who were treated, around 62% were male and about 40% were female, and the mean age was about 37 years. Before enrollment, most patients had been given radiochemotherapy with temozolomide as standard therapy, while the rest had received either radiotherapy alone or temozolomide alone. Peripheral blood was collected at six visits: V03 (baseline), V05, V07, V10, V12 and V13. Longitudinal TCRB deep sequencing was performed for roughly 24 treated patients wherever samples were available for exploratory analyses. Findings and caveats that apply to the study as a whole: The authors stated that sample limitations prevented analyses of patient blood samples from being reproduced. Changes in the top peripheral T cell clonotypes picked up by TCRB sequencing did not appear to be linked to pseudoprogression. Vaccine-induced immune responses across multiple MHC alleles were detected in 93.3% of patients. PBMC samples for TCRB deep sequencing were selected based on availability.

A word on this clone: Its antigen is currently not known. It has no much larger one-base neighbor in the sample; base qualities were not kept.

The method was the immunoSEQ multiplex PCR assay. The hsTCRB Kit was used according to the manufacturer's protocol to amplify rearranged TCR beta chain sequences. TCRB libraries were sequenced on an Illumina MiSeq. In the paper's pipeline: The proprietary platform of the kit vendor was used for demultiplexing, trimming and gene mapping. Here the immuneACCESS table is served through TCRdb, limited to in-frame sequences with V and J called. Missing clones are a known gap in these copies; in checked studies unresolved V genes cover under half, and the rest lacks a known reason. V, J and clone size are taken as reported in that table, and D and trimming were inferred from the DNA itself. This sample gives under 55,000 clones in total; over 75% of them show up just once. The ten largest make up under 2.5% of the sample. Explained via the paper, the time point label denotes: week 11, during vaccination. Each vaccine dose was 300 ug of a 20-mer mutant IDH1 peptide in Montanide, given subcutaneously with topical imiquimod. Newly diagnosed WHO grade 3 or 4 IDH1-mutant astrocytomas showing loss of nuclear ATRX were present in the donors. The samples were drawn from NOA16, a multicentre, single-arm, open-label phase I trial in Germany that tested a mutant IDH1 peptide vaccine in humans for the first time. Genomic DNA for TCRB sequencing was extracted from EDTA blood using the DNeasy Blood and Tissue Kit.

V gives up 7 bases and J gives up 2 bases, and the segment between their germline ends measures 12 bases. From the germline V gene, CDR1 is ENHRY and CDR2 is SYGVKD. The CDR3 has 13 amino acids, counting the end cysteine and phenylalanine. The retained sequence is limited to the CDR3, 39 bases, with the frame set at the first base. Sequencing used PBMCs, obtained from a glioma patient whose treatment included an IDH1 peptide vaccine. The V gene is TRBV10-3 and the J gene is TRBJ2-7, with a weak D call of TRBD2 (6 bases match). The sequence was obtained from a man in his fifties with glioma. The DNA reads TGTGCCATCATGAGGGAGGAGGCCTACGAGCAGTACTTC. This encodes CAIMREEAYEQYF.